This T cell receptor (beta chain) was retrieved from a study of blood T cell repertoires in COVID-19 (dated by TCRdb to the early 2020s). With respect to the entire study: Collaborator samples came from the United States, Italy and Spain and covered acute and convalescent phases of COVID-19. The material from the prospective study consisted of cDNA or gDNA derived from T cells, B-cell-depleted T cells, or PBMCs. Subjects who had been exposed to COVID-19, were actively infected with it, or had recovered from it provided the deeply sampled blood TCRbeta repertoires that made up the dataset. The repertoires were released in a freely available public database intended as a resource for research on the immune response to SARS-CoV-2. The samples were drawn from the first 160 participants of the ongoing ImmuneRACE study and from 1,254 subjects provided by 6 global collaborators. Nearly every sample came with metadata listing a de-identified subject ID, COVID-19 status, age in years and sex. HLA class I and class II types, where available, came from metadata supplied by the sample provider rather than from assay-based typing. Here is what the overall study found, with its caveats: The quantity of clinical and demographic metadata differed by source and by participant and was supplied without curation.

Of note for this clone: Its target antigen remains unknown. Per-base quality was not reported, and no clone a single base away is much larger than it.

CDR1 LNHNV and CDR2 YYDKDF were looked up in the germline V gene (reference sequence). From the cysteine up to the phenylalanine, the CDR3 has a length of 14 residues. Here the CDR3 DNA is all that survives: 42 bases in frame from base 1. V loses 0 bases of germline sequence and J loses 5 bases, and the interval between the two ends is 10 bases. TCRbeta CDR3 regions were amplified from genomic DNA by means of the immunoSEQ Assay, a bias-controlled multiplex PCR. In the source study's methods: Within the assay, amplification of reference gene primers was used to estimate how many nucleated cells each sample contained. Sequence reads were collapsed and filtered to measure the absolute abundance of every unique TCRbeta CDR3 rearrangement. For each sample, productive Simpson clonality was calculated as the square root of Simpson's diversity index across productive rearrangements. Here the immuneACCESS table is served through TCRdb, limited to in-frame sequences with V and J called. Missing clones are a known gap in these copies; in checked studies unresolved V genes cover under half, and the rest lacks a known reason. Clone size and the V and J calls come from that table; the DNA yielded D and trimming. The sample includes roughly 270,000 clones, with 88% observed a single time. Approximately 8.5% of the sample is held by the ten biggest clonotypes.

Each collaborating institution followed its own protocols to collect whole blood in K2EDTA tubes. For TCRbeta analysis, collaborator samples were shipped as frozen whole blood, as isolated PBMCs, or as DNA extracted from either sample type. The sequence came from a man aged 18 to 29 with active or convalescent COVID-19. The specimen sequenced was peripheral blood. The V and J genes are TRBV15 and TRBJ2-5; TRBD1 is perhaps the D gene, given 6 matching bases. The DNA sequence follows: TGTGCCACCAGCAGAGAGGGACAACCGGAGACCCAGTACTTC. Its translation is CATSREGQPETQYF.